The clone carrying this T cell receptor beta chain was recorded a few times. Antigen unknown. The isolated RNA, all of it, was reverse transcribed, so expressed TCRB transcripts were what got sequenced. Data came from immunoSEQ multiplex PCR; TCRdb stores just in-frame clones and leaves some out. The sample records 640,000 or so clones, about 14% being singletons. This record comes from a study of beta chain features in type 1 diabetes. Study results and limitations: Any role of HLA type in TCRB rearrangement remained unresolved here. TCRB CDR3s from Type 1 diabetes patients were moderately but significantly shorter in all four CD4+ subsets. Type 1 diabetes patients had VDJ junctions that carried fewer insertions and more deletions.

Every donor had blood drawn once into heparin, around 0.12 L on average. This CDR3 is built from 15 residues. Germline V CDR1 and CDR2: SEHNR, FQNEAQ (reference sequence). With 5 bases removed from V and 5 bases from J, the gap between germline ends came to 18 bases. The clonotype comes from a man aged 18 to 35 with type 1 diabetes. Sequenced material: naive CD4+ T cells from blood. The chain couples TRBV7-9 to TRBJ2-5, with D hard to call. The CDR3 sequence: CASSADSPRQETQYF. The DNA for the CDR3 is TGTGCCAGCAGCGCCGACTCCCCACGCCAGGAGACCCAGTACTTC.